This entry lists 6 T cell receptor beta chains sequenced from one sample in a study of T cells in Graves' hyperthyroidism and ophthalmopathy. Amplification targeted TCR beta CDR3 regions from RNA transcripts. First-round RT-PCR of the TCR CDR3 relied on the HTBI primer set. MiXCR, applied by TCRdb to the multiplex PCR reads, yields one record per CDR3 protein. The data show some 350,000 distinct CDR3 sequences, about 15% seen once. The sample taken for sequencing was blood. Receptor source: a woman aged 60-75 years with Graves' ophthalmopathy.

Many counts were recorded for this clonotype. J is TRBJ2-1 and V is TRBV14; 7 bases fit TRBD2. From germline, CDR1 is SGHDN and CDR2 FVKESK. V lost 1 base and J lost 10; bases outside the gene matches: 7. CDR3 size: 14 residues. CDR3 in amino acids: CASSQVLGGREQFF. CDR3 bases: TGTGCCAGCAGCCAAGTATTGGGGGGGAGGGAGCAGTTCTTC.

This clonotype turned up a few times. The V gene is TRBV12-3 or TRBV12-4, the J gene TRBJ2-5; D perhaps matches TRBD1 (5 bases). The CDR3 runs to 15 residues. V was pared by 5 bases and J by 1 base, with 14 bases between. The CDR3, as DNA: TGTGCCAGCAGTCCACCCCAGGGCGCCCAAGAGACCCAGTACTTC. Its translation: CASSPPQGAQETQYF.

In this sample, this clonotype turned up a few times. The rearrangement joins TRBV5-1 to TRBJ2-5, with D possibly TRBD1 on 5 matching bases. The germline V gene encodes CDR1 SGHRS and CDR2 YFSETQ. The V and J ends lost 1 base and 4 bases respectively, with 14 bases between them. The CDR3 consists of 15 residues. As DNA, the CDR3 is TGCGCCAGCAGCTTGATCCCAGGGCTTGGAGAGACCCAGTACTTC. Its protein is CASSLIPGLGETQYF.

In its sample, this clonotype was seen a few times. The chain is built from TRBV12-5 and TRBJ2-3; D is undetermined. CDR1 and CDR2 (germline): LGHNT, FRNRAP. Trimming left V 1 base short and J 1 base short, with 9 bases between. The length of the CDR3 is 15 residues. The CDR3 loop is CASGLGPGRTDTQYF. The CDR3, as DNA: TGTGCTAGTGGTTTGGGCCCCGGCCGCACAGATACGCAGTATTTT.

This clonotype was observed a handful of times. The chain has TRBV6-1 and TRBJ2-1; TRBD1 matches at 9 bases. The V gene end was trimmed by 1 base and the J gene end by 7 bases; junction bases not matched to a gene: 8. The CDR3 totals 16 residues. CDR1 MNHNS and CDR2 SASEGT come from the germline V gene. The CDR3, as DNA: TGTGCCAGCAGTGAAGTCAGGACAGGGGCTCGGAATGAGCAGTTCTTC. It is translated as CASSEVRTGARNEQFF.

The chain is built from TRBV20-1 and TRBJ2-5, with 11 bases identical to TRBD2. With 2 bases clipped from V and 4 bases from J, the junction kept 6 bases outside the gene matches. CDR1 is DFQATT and CDR2 is SNEGSKA in the germline V gene (reference sequence). The CDR3 totals 15 residues. The CDR3 nucleotides read TGCAGTGCTAGACAGGGGACTAGCGGTGGAGAGACCCAGTACTTC. As protein: CSARQGTSGGETQYF.